This entry features one T cell receptor beta chain sequence. The sample belongs to a study of OX40 agonist ivuxolimab in advanced cancers. Here immunoSEQ multiplex PCR was the method, and the copy in TCRdb shows in-frame clones only, minus some. The repertoire holds around 72,000 clones, with 88% as singletons. Source: CD4+ or CD8+ T cells sorted from blood, taken in a trial of the OX40 agonist ivuxolimab. The TCR originated in an adult with an advanced solid tumor such as melanoma, head and neck, liver or kidney cancer.

CDR3 region: CASRPPGGGETQYF. The CDR3 nucleotides read TGCGCCAGCAGGCCTCCCGGGGGAGGCGAGACCCAGTACTTC. The rearrangement uses TRBV10-1 and TRBJ2-5, with a tentative D call TRBD2 (6 bases). From germline, CDR1 is WNHNN and CDR2 SYGVQD (reference sequence). The CDR3 covers 14 residues. V lost 6 bases and J 5 bases, leaving 16 bases between the germline ends.